This entry describes one TCR beta chain. Its specificity is unknown. TCRdb recomputed calls from the RT-PCR reads with MiXCR, one row per CDR3 protein. In the table there are 530,000 or so distinct CDR3 sequences, 25% of which are singletons. This sample stems from a study of response to subunit inactivated influenza vaccine. The study, taken as a whole, reports: Few new T cells, the authors suggested, are recruited by each seasonal influenza vaccination.

The CDR3 contains 16 residues. V lost 5 bases and J 0 bases, leaving 14 bases between the germline ends. CDR1 is ENHRY and CDR2 is SYGVKD in the germline V gene. The sample consisted of CD4+ T cells sorted from PBMCs, taken 5 to 6 days after vaccination. The receptor's source is a man between 45 and 60 years old who received an inactivated influenza vaccine. The rearrangement uses TRBV10-3 and TRBJ1-5; D is unclear. CDR3 nucleotides: TGTGCCATCAGTCCAACAGAAATACTTAGCAATCAGCCCCAGCATTTT. Translated: CAISPTEILSNQPQHF.